This T cell receptor (beta chain) was captured in a study of cytomegalovirus exposure and HLA in healthy donors. General study results and limits: Being indistinguishable, some V segments were excluded, TRBV6-2 and TRBV6-3 among them.

The PCR used 60 Vbeta and 13 Jbeta primers. This table comes from immunoSEQ multiplex PCR, and its TCRdb copy is limited to in-frame clones, with some not included. This sample yields under 200,000 clones, of which approximately 81% are seen a single time; approximately 0.98% belongs to the top ten. Germline values: CDR1 SEHNR, CDR2 FQNEAQ (reference sequence). J gave up 5 bases and V 5 bases, and 5 bases lay outside the gene matches. CDR3 length equals 13 residues. Comments on this clone: The antigen is undetermined.

The TCR was taken from a man aged 30 to 39 in good health and CMV-seronegative. The sample taken for sequencing was PBMCs. V is TRBV7-9 and J is TRBJ2-5; 7 nucleotides align to TRBD2. Here the CDR3 DNA reads TGTGCCAGCAGCGGGAGCGGGGCGGAGACCCAGTACTTC. Amino acid sequence: CASSGSGAETQYF.